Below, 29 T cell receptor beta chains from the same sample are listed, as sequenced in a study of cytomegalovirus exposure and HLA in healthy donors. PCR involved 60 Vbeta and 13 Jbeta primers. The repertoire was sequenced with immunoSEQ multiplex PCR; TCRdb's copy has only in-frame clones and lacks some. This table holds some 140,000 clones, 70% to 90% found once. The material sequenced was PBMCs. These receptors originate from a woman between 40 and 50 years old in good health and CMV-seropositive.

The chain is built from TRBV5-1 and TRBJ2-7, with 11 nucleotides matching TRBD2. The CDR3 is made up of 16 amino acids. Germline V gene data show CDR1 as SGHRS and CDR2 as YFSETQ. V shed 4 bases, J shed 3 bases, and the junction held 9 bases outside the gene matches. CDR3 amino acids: CASSPHPLAGDYEQYF. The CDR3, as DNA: TGCGCCAGCAGCCCACACCCACTAGCGGGGGACTACGAGCAGTACTTC.

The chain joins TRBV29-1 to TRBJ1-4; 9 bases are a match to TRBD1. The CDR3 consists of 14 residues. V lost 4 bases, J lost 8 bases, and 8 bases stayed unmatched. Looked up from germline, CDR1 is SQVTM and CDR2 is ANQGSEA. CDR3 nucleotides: TGCAGCGTTGCCTCAAGACAGGGGGGCGAAAAACTGTTTTTT. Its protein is CSVASRQGGEKLFF.

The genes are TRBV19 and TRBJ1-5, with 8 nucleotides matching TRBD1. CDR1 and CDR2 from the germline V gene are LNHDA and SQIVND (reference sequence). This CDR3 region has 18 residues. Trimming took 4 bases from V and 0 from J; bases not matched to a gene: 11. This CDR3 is CASSTRTGKDYSNQPQHF. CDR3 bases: TGTGCCAGTAGTACTCGGACAGGGAAAGATTATAGCAATCAGCCCCAGCATTTT.

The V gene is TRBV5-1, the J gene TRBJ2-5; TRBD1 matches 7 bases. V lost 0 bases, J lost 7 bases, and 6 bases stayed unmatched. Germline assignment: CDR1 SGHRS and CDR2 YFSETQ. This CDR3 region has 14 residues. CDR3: CASSLGRGRGTQYF. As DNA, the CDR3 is TGCGCCAGCAGCTTGGGAAGGGGGCGCGGGACCCAGTACTTC.

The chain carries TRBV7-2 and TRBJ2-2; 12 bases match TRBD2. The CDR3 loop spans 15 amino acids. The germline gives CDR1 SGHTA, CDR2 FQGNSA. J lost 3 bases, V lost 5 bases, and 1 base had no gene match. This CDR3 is CASSRLAGDTGELFF. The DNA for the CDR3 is TGTGCCAGCAGCCGACTAGCGGGAGACACCGGGGAGCTGTTTTTT.

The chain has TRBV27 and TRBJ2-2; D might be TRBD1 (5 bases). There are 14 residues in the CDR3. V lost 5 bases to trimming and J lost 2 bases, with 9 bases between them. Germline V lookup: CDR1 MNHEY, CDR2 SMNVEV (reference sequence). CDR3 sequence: CASSATANTGELFF. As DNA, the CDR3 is TGTGCCAGCAGTGCGACAGCCAACACCGGGGAGCTGTTTTTT.

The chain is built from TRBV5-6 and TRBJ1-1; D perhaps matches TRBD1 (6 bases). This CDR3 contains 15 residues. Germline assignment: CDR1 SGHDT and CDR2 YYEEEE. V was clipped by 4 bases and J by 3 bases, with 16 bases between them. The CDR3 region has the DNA TGTGCCAGCAGCGCACAGGGTCTAGGGGACACTGAAGCTTTCTTT. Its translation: CASSAQGLGDTEAFF.

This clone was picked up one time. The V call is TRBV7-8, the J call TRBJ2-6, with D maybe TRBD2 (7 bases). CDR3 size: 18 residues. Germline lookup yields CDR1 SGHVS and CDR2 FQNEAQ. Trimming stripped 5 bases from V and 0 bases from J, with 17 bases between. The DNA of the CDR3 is TGTGCCAGCAGCGAGGGGGGGCCATCCCCCTCTGGGGCCAACGTCCTGACTTTC. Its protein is CASSEGGPSPSGANVLTF.

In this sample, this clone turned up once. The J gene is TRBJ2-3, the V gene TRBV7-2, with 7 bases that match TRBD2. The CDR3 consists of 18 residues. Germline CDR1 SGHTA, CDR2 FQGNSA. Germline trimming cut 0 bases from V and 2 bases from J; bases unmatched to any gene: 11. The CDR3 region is CASSLAIGGKGITDTQYF. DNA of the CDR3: TGTGCCAGCAGCTTAGCCATCGGGGGGAAAGGAATCACAGATACGCAGTATTTT. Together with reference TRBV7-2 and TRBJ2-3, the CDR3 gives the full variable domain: GAGVSQSPSNKVTEKGKDVELRCDPISGHTALYWYRQSLGQGLEFLIYFQGNSAPDKSGLPSDRFSAERTGGSVSTLTIQRTQQEDSAVYLCASSLAIGGKGITDTQYFGPGTRLTVL.

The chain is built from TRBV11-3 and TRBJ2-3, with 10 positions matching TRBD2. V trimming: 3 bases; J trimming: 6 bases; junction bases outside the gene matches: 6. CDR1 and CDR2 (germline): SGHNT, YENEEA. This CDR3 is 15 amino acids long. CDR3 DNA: TGTGCCAGCAGCTTGCCTAGCGGGAGTCCGGATACGCAGTATTTT. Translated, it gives CASSLPSGSPDTQYF.

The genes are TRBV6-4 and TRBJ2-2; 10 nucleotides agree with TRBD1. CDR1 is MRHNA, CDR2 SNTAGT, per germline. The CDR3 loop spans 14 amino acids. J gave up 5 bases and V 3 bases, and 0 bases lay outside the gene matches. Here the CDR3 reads CASSEGQGTGELFF. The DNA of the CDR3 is TGTGCCAGCAGTGAGGGACAGGGGACCGGGGAGCTGTTTTTT.

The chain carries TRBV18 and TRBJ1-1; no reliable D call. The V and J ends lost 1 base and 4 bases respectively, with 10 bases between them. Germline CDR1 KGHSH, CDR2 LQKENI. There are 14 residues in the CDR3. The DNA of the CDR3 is TGTGCCAGCTCACCACGAGGAGTCCGCACTGAAGCTTTCTTT. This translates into CASSPRGVRTEAFF.

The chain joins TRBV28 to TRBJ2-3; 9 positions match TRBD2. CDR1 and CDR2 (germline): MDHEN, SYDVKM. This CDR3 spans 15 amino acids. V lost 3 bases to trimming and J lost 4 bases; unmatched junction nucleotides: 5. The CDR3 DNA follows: TGTGCCAGCAGTTTTTTTGCGGGAGGGGCAGATACGCAGTATTTT. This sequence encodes CASSFFAGGADTQYF.

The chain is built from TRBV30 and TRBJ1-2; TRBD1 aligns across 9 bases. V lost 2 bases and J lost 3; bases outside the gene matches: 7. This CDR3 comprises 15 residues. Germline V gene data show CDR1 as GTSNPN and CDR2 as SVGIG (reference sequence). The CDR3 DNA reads TGTGCCTGGAGTTCGACAGGGGGTCTTTACTATGGCTACACCTTC. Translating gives CAWSSTGGLYYGYTF.

This CDR3 reads CASSSKILAGGPDTQYF. The DNA for the CDR3 is TGTGCCAGCAGCTCAAAAATACTAGCGGGAGGGCCAGATACGCAGTATTTT. The rearrangement uses TRBV7-3 and TRBJ2-3; 13 nucleotides match TRBD2. Trimming removed 4 bases from V and 4 bases from J; junction bases left unmatched: 8. This CDR3 has 17 residues. Germline CDR1 is SGHTA and CDR2 is FQGTGA. The full variable domain, in which reference TRBV7-3 and TRBJ2-3 provide the parts outside the CDR3, is GAGVSQTPSNKVTEKGKYVELRCDPISGHTALYWYRQSLGQGPEFLIYFQGTGAADDSGLPNDRFFAVRPEGSVSTLKIQRTERGDSAVYLCASSSKILAGGPDTQYFGPGTRLTVL.

The CDR3 region has the DNA TGTGCCAGCAGCGTGCTAGCGGGAGGGCCAATTGAGCAGTTCTTC. This codes for CASSVLAGGPIEQFF. The chain is built from TRBV9 and TRBJ2-1, with TRBD2 matching over 12 bases. This CDR3 region has 15 residues. Germline lookup yields CDR1 SGDLS and CDR2 YYNGEE. V shed 2 bases, J shed 9 bases, and the junction held 6 bases outside the gene matches.

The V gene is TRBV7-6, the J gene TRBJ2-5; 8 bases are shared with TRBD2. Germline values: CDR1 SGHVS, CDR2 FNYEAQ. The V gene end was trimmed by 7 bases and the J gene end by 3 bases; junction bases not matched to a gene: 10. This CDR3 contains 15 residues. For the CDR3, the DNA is TGTGCCAGCACCATCGGGGGTAGCGGGGAAGAGACCCAGTACTTC. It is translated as CASTIGGSGEETQYF. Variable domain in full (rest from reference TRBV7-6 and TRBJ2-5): GAGVSQSPRYKVTKRGQDVALRCDPISGHVSLYWYRQALGQGPEFLTYFNYEAQQDKSGLPNDRFSAERPEGSISTLTIQRTEQRDSAMYRCASTIGGSGEETQYFGPGTRLLVL.

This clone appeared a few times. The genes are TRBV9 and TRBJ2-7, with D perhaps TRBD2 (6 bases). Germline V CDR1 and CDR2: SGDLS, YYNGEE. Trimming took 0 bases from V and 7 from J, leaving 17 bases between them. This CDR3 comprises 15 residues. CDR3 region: CASSVDQGGSGEQYF. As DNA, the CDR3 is TGTGCCAGCAGCGTAGATCAGGGAGGCTCGGGGGAGCAGTACTTC.

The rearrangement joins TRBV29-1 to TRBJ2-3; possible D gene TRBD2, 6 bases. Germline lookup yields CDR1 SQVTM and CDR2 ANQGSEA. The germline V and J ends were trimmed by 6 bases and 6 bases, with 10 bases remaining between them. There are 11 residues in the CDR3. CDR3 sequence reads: CSVPGDDTQYF. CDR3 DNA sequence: TGCAGCGTCCCGGGGGACGATACGCAGTATTTT.

CDR3 DNA: TGTGCCAGCAGCCTTACCCGGACAGGGGTTTTCGGCTACACCTTC. Residues: CASSLTRTGVFGYTF. The chain recombines TRBV9 with TRBJ1-2; 9 nucleotides match TRBD1. Germline assignment: CDR1 SGDLS and CDR2 YYNGEE. Unmatched junction bases numbered 12, after V lost 4 bases and J lost 8 bases. CDR3 length: 15 residues.

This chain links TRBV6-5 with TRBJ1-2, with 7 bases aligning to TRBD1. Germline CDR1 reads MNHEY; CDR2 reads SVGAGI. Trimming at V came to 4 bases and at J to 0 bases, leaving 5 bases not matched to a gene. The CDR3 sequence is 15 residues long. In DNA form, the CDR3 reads TGTGCCAGCAGTTTCGGGACAGCCTCTAACTATGGCTACACCTTC. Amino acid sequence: CASSFGTASNYGYTF.

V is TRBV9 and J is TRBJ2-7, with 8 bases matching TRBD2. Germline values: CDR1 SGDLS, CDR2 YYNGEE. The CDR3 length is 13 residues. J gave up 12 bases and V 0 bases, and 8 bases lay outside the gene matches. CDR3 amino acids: CASSVELADTMYF. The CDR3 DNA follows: TGTGCCAGCAGCGTAGAACTAGCGGATACGATGTACTTC.

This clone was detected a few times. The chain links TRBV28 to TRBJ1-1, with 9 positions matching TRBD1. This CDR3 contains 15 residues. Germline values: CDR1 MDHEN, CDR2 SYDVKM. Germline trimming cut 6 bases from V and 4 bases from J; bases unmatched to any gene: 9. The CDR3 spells CASSRPGTGTTEAFF. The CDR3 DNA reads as TGTGCCAGCAGCCGCCCCGGGACAGGGACCACTGAAGCTTTCTTT.

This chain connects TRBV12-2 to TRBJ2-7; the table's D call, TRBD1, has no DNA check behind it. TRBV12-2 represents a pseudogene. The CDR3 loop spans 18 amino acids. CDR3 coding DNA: TGTGCAAGTCGCTTAGCGAACCTCAGGGGACCCAACTCCTACGAGCAGTACTTC. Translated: CASRLANLRGPNSYEQYF.

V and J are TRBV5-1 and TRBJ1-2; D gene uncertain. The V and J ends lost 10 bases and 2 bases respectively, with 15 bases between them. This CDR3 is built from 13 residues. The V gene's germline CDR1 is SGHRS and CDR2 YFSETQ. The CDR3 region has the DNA TGCGCCTCGAGGGAGTTTACAAACTATGGCTACACCTTC. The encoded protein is CASREFTNYGYTF.

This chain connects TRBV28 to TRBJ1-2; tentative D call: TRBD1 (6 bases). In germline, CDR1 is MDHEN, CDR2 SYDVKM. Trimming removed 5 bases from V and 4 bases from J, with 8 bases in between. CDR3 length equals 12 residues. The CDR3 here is CASSLRGYGYTF. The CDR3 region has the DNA TGTGCCAGCAGTCTCAGGGGCTATGGCTACACCTTC.

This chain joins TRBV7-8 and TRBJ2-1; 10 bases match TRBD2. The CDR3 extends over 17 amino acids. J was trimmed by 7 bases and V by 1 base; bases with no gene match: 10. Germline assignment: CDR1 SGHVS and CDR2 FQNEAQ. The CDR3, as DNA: TGTGCCAGCAGCTTAGTTCCAGCGGGAGGGCCAAAAAATGAGCAGTTCTTC. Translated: CASSLVPAGGPKNEQFF.

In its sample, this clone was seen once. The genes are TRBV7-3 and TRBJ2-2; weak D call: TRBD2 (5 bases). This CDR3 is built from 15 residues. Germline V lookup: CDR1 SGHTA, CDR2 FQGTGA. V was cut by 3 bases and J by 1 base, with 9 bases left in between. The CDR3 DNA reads TGTGCCAGCAGCTTGGGAGTATTGAACACCGGGGAGCTGTTTTTT. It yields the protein CASSLGVLNTGELFF.

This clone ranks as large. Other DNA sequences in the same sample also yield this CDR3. Here the CDR3 DNA reads TGTGCCTGGAGTGTCGGACAGGGCTACGAGCAGTACTTC. It is translated as CAWSVGQGYEQYF. The chain carries TRBV30 and TRBJ2-7; 8 nucleotides match TRBD1. Germline V CDR1 and CDR2: GTSNPN, SVGIG (reference sequence). V shed 0 bases and J 3 bases; nucleotides not matched to a gene: 1. The CDR3 is 13 residues long.